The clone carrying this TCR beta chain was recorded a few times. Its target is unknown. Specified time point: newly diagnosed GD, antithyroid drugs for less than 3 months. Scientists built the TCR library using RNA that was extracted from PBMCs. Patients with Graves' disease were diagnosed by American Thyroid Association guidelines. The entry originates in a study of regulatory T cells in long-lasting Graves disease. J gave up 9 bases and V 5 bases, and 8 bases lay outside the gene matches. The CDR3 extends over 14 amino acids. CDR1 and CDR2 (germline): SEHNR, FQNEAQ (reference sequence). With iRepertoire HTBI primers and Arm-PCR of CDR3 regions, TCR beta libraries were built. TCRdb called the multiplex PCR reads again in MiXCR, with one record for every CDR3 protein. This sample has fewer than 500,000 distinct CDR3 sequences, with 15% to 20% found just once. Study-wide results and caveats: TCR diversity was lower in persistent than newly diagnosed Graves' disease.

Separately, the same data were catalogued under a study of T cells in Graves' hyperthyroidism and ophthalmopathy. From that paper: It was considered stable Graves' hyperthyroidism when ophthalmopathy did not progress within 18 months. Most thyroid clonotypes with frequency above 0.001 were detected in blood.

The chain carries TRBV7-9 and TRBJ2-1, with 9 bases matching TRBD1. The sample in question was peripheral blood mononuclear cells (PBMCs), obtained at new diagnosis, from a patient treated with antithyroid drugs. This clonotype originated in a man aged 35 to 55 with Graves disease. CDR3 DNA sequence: TGTGCCAGCAGCCCCCCGGGACAGGGTAGTGAGCAGTTCTTC. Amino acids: CASSPPGQGSEQFF.